The T cell receptor (beta chain) described here comes from a study of blood T cell repertoires in COVID-19. On the study more broadly: The United States, Italy and Spain were the sources of the acute and convalescent COVID-19 samples. Sources were T cells, B-cell-depleted T cells, or PBMCs; the material itself was cDNA or gDNA.

V lost 4 bases and J lost 1, with 13 bases in between. Germline CDR1 and CDR2: LGHDT and YNNKEL (reference sequence). This CDR3 region has 15 residues. This clone turned up a few times. Only in-frame clones appear in the TCRdb table, and some are missing; sequencing was by immunoSEQ multiplex PCR. The repertoire has some 91,000 clones, around four fifths of them found once; the top ten carry 11%. This sequence originates from a human donor in a cohort sampled during active COVID-19. The chain has TRBV3-1 (or the pseudogene TRBV3-2) and TRBJ1-2, with D hard to call. Sequencing was done on a sample of peripheral blood. CDR3 nucleotide sequence: TGTGCCAGCAGCCCCAACATTGAGGGTAACTATGGCTACACCTTC. Encoded protein: CASSPNIEGNYGYTF.